This TCR beta chain was documented in a study of post-analysis software for immune sequencing data. V lost 0 bases and J lost 4, with 6 bases in between. CDR1 is LGHDT, CDR2 YNNKEL, per germline (reference sequence). The CDR3 consists of 13 residues. Study-wide results and limits: Same-batch preparations were strongly co-clustered by F measure. About 5 TRBV segments were significantly more frequent in patients than in controls. TRBV5-6, TRBV5-1 and TRBV20-1 were among these segments. Multiple sclerosis patients showed significantly lower normalized Chao1 diversity than controls did.

A remark on this clonotype: Antigen unknown.

The library was made from cDNA and included unique molecular identifiers. Yield was roughly 0.5 million cDNA molecules from around 1 to 9.1 million T cells. TCRdb re-called the PCR reads with MiXCR, one entry per CDR3 protein. The sample has more than 500,000 distinct CDR3 sequences, 34% seen once; the top ten hold approximately 6%. This TCR was sampled from a girl aged 2 to 17 with multiple sclerosis. The sample consisted of blood. The chain has TRBV3-1 and TRBJ1-1; D remains ambiguous. The CDR3 sequence is CASSQESLTEAFF. CDR3 DNA sequence: TGTGCCAGCAGCCAAGAGTCACTCACTGAAGCTTTCTTT.